This T cell receptor beta chain comes out of a study of blood T cell repertoires in COVID-19 (dated by TCRdb to the early 2020s). In terms of the full investigation: Samples covering the acute and convalescent phases of COVID-19 were provided by collaborators in the United States, Italy and Spain. The material from the prospective study consisted of cDNA or gDNA derived from T cells, B-cell-depleted T cells, or PBMCs. Deeply sampled blood TCRbeta repertoires from subjects exposed to, actively infected with, or recovered from COVID-19 were included in the dataset. The repertoires were released in a freely available public database meant as a resource for research on the immune response to SARS-CoV-2. Samples were obtained from the ongoing ImmuneRACE study (first 160 participants) and from 1,254 subjects provided by 6 global collaborators. The sample metadata nearly always contained a de-identified subject ID, COVID-19 status, age in years and sex. Where available, HLA class I and class II types were obtained from metadata supplied by the sample provider rather than from assay-based typing. Overall study outcomes, separate from this receptor: The amount of clinical and demographic metadata varied by source and participant and was provided uncurated.

The immunoSEQ Assay, a bias-controlled multiplex PCR, was used to amplify TCRbeta CDR3 regions from genomic DNA. On the authors' methods: Within the assay, amplification of reference gene primers was used to estimate how many nucleated cells each sample contained. Sequence reads were collapsed and filtered to measure the absolute abundance of every unique TCRbeta CDR3 rearrangement. For each sample, productive Simpson clonality was calculated as the square root of Simpson's diversity index over productive rearrangements. TCRdb carries this immuneACCESS record with in-frame sequences only. Its versions omit some clonotypes, under half of them owing to an unresolved V gene in the studies checked, with the rest unexplained. V and J calls and clone size are those listed in that table; D and trimming were worked out from the DNA. The sample data list 55,000 to 70,000 clones, and over 60% of these were observed just once. The ten largest account for less than 25% of the sample.

The germline V gene provides CDR1 SGHDN and CDR2 FVKESK. Reading from cysteine to phenylalanine, the CDR3 counts 17 amino acids. The read is trimmed to its CDR3 DNA, 51 bases read in frame from base 1. Trimming takes 3 bases off V and 9 bases off J; junction bases not matched to a gene: 16. This clone was observed a single time. The target of this receptor is not known. No quality values exist for individual bases; no much larger clone is one base distant. Collaborating institutions collected whole blood in K2EDTA tubes following their own protocols. Collaborator samples were shipped for TCRbeta analysis as frozen whole blood, isolated PBMCs, or DNA extracted from either sample type.

The sequence was obtained from a human donor in a cohort sampled during active COVID-19. Sequencing input: peripheral blood. Rearrangement joined TRBV14 to TRBJ2-1, and TRBD2 matches 8 of the central bases. CDR3 sequence: CASSHLHSGVRLSEQFF. The sequenced DNA is TGTGCCAGCAGCCACCTCCATAGCGGGGTTCGCCTCAGTGAGCAGTTCTTC.